The clone carrying this TCR beta chain was found many times. Its antigen is unidentified. After 5'RACE with constant-segment primers, TCR alpha and TCR beta cDNA libraries carrying sample barcodes and UMIs were obtained. MiXCR, applied by TCRdb to the 5' RACE reads, yields one record per CDR3 protein. The table has 470,000 or so distinct CDR3 sequences, 15% to 25% seen once. This sample was included in a study of T-cell memory formation after mild COVID-19. The study, taken as a whole, reports: There was a balanced CD4/CD8 profile in clones contracting day 15 to 85, and later expanders leaned CD4+. Some clones that responded turned up in pre-infection memory, which suggests that cross-reactive memory joined in.

The CDR3 covers 13 residues. Trimming shortened V by 6 bases and J by 7 bases, and 12 bases separated the two germline ends. Germline V gene data show CDR1 as MNHEY and CDR2 as SVGEGT. The chain carries TRBV6-2 or TRBV6-3 and TRBJ2-2, with D possibly matching TRBD2 (5 bases). The source material was PBMCs or a T cell subset sorted from them (not recorded which). This clonotype originated in an adult woman who had mild COVID-19 (a few samples of this study predate the infection). Cell type and time point are not known. The CDR3 DNA reads as TGTGCCAGCAGCCCTACGGGATACGGGGAGCTGTTTTTT. It encodes CASSPTGYGELFF.